Listed below are T cell receptor beta chains from one sample, sequenced in a study of T cells after yellow fever vaccination. TCRdb recomputed calls from the 5' RACE reads with MiXCR, one row per CDR3 protein. The table shows roughly 500,000 distinct CDR3 sequences, with about 19% occurring only once. The sequencing used PBMCs, collected 15 days after the yellow fever booster vaccination. These TCRs come from a man aged 25 to 40 who received the YFV17D yellow fever vaccine. Each CDR3 is given with its conserved first and last residue. The order of the fields is D gene, V gene, clone size, J gene, CDR3 protein, CDR3 DNA. The D gene is left open where the match is weak. Size values are once, few and many counts, or a class for expanded clones, and some rows have none.

NA	TRBV12-3/TRBV12-4	once	TRBJ2-3	CASSLGRGSADTQYF	TGTGCCAGCAGTTTAGGCAGGGGATCCGCAGATACGCAGTATTTT
TRBD1	TRBV7-9	few	TRBJ1-4	CASSLAEGQFKLFF	TGTGCCAGCAGCTTAGCGGAGGGACAGTTTAAGCTGTTTTTT
NA	TRBV6-2/TRBV6-3	NA	TRBJ1-1	CASRTAEDTEAFF	TGTGCCAGCAGAACGGCTGAGGACACTGAAGCTTTCTTT
TRBD1	TRBV27	NA	TRBJ1-1	CASRVSQGGTEAFF	TGTGCCAGCAGGGTATCACAGGGGGGCACTGAAGCTTTCTTT
TRBD1	TRBV30	NA	TRBJ1-2	CAWRPWTGGYGYTF	TGTGCCTGGAGGCCGTGGACAGGCGGCTATGGCTACACCTTC
NA	TRBV12-3/TRBV12-4	few	TRBJ2-5	CASTRTVYQETQYF	TGTGCCAGCACCCGGACAGTGTACCAAGAGACCCAGTACTTC
TRBD2	TRBV6-2/TRBV6-3	NA	TRBJ2-7	CASRDGGSSYEQYF	TGTGCCAGCAGGGACGGGGGGAGCTCCTACGAGCAGTACTTC
NA	TRBV12-3/TRBV12-4	NA	TRBJ2-5	CASSFLGETETQYF	TGTGCCAGCAGTTTTCTTGGGGAGACGGAGACCCAGTACTTC
NA	TRBV15	NA	TRBJ2-5	CATSRDSIRTGQETQYF	TGTGCCACCAGCAGAGATAGTATACGAACAGGGCAAGAGACCCAGTACTTC
NA	TRBV4-3	once	TRBJ1-5	CASSQDLTSRQPQHF	TGCGCCAGCAGCCAAGATTTAACCTCGCGGCAGCCCCAGCATTTT
NA	TRBV20-1	few	TRBJ2-7	CSAREGPRDYEQYF	TGCAGTGCTAGAGAGGGTCCGCGGGACTACGAGCAGTACTTC
NA	TRBV7-8	few	TRBJ2-5	CASTANTFQETQYF	TGTGCCAGCACGGCAAACACCTTCCAAGAGACCCAGTACTTC
NA	TRBV7-2	NA	TRBJ1-2	CASSLATANYGYTF	TGTGCCAGCAGCTTAGCGACAGCTAACTATGGCTACACCTTC
TRBD2	TRBV20-1	few	TRBJ2-1	CSARGLAGSYNEQFF	TGCAGTGCTAGAGGGCTAGCGGGGTCCTACAATGAGCAGTTCTTC
NA	TRBV28	few	TRBJ1-1	CASRRGGGPEAFF	TGTGCCAGCAGGCGGGGCGGGGGCCCTGAAGCTTTCTTT
TRBD1	TRBV27	NA	TRBJ1-2	CASKAGGAFGYTF	TGTGCCAGCAAAGCAGGGGGCGCGTTCGGCTACACCTTC
TRBD1	TRBV7-2	NA	TRBJ1-6	CASSLSDSGQGTSPLHF	TGTGCCAGCAGCTTATCGGACTCGGGACAGGGGACTTCACCCCTCCACTTT
TRBD1	TRBV4-3	NA	TRBJ2-1	CASSHGQGYNEQFF	TGCGCCAGCAGCCATGGACAGGGGTACAATGAGCAGTTCTTC
NA	TRBV7-2	NA	TRBJ2-5	CASSLAPRVETQYF	TGTGCCAGCAGCTTAGCTCCTCGCGTCGAGACCCAGTACTTC
TRBD2	TRBV12-3/TRBV12-4	few	TRBJ2-2	CATTPGTSGRRELFF	TGTGCCACAACCCCCGGGACTAGCGGGAGGCGGGAGCTGTTTTTT
TRBD2	TRBV3-1	few	TRBJ2-7	CASSQGGLATYEQYF	TGTGCCAGCAGCCAAGGGGGACTAGCGACCTACGAGCAGTACTTC
TRBD2	TRBV7-8	few	TRBJ2-1	CASSLVSGRAYNEQFF	TGTGCCAGCAGCTTAGTGAGCGGGAGGGCATACAATGAGCAGTTCTTC
TRBD2	TRBV7-9	few	TRBJ2-1	CASSVTSGRAGEQFF	TGTGCCAGCAGCGTCACTAGCGGGAGGGCCGGCGAGCAGTTCTTC
NA	TRBV13	NA	TRBJ2-1	CASSRRDIRVHEQFF	TGTGCCAGCAGCCGCCGGGACATCAGAGTCCATGAGCAGTTCTTC
TRBD2	TRBV7-9	few	TRBJ2-3	CASSLRTSGFTDTQYF	TGTGCCAGCAGCTTAAGGACTAGCGGGTTCACAGATACGCAGTATTTT
TRBD2	TRBV4-3	few	TRBJ2-3	CASSQDLSSGSPDTQYF	TGCGCCAGCAGCCAAGATCTCTCTAGCGGGAGCCCAGATACGCAGTATTTT